The present entry profiles one TCR beta chain with its context. This entry belongs to a study of blood T cell repertoires in COVID-19. Study-level background: Donors in the United States, Italy and Spain gave samples during acute or convalescent COVID-19. PBMCs, B-cell-depleted T cells, or T cells provided the cDNA or gDNA that made up the material.

Per the study methods: Amplification of reference gene primers provided the estimated nucleated cell counts. The table came from immunoSEQ multiplex PCR; TCRdb's copy has only in-frame clones and leaves some out. V, J and clone size were drawn from that table, and D and trimming were deduced from the DNA. This sample has 71,000 or so clones, with 80% to 90% found just once. This CDR3 is built from 12 residues. V lost 10 bases to trimming and J lost 0 bases, with 8 bases between them. Germline loops: CDR1 LNHDA, CDR2 SQIVND (reference sequence). V gene TRBV19 combines with J gene TRBJ2-3; no definite D call. This TCR came from a man older than 75 in a cohort sampled during active COVID-19. Sequenced input: peripheral blood. DNA of the CDR3: TGTGCCACCTCCCCCAGCACAGATACGCAGTATTTT. Translation gives CATSPSTDTQYF.